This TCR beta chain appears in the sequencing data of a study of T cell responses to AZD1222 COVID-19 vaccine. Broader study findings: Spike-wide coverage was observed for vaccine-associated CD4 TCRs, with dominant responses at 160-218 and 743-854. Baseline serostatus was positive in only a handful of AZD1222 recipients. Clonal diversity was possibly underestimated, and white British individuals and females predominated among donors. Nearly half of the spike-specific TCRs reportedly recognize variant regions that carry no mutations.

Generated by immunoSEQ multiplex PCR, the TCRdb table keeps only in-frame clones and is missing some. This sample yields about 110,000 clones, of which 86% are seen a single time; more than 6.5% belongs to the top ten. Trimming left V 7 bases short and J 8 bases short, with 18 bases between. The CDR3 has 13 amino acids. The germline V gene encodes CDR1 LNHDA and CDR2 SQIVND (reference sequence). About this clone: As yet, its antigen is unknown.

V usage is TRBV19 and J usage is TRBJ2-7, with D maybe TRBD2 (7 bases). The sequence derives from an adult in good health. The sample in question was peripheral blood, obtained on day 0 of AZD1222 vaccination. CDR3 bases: TGTGCCAGTACCTCCGGAGGGGGGGCTAAGCAGTACTTC. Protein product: CASTSGGGAKQYF.